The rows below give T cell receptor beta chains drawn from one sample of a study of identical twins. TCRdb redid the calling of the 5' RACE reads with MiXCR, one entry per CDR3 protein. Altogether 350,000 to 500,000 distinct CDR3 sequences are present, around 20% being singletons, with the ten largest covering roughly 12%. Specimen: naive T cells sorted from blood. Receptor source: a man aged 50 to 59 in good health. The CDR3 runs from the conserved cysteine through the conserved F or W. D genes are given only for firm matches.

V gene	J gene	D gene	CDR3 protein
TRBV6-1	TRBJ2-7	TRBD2	CASNLPVSGIHYEQYF
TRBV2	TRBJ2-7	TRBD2	CASRRLAGGVYEQYF
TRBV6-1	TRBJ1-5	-	CASSAGGGWSNQPQHF
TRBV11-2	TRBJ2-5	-	CASSFPSQETQYF
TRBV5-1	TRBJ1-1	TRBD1	CASSLAHGQGLNTEAFF
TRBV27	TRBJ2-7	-	CASSLSVTTANEQYF
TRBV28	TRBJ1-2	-	CASSKKNYGYTF
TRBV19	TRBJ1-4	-	CASSTERATNEKLFF
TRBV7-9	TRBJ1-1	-	CASSLAYGTGTEAFF
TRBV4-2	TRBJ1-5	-	CASSPGESNQPQHF
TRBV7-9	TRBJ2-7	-	CASSLQLAAYEQYF
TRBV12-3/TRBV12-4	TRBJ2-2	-	CASSLEGVGTGELFF
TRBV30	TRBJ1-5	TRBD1	CAWKDRGSGNQPQHF
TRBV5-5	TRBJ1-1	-	CASSLDGKVWGYYTEAFF
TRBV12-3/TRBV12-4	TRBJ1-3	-	CASAKSGNTIYF
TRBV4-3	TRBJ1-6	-	CASSPTVVQGRSPLHF
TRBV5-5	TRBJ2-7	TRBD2	CASSHSSGGAEEQYF
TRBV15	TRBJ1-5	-	CATSRDALLVAQHF
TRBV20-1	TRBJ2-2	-	CSAGGNSVFGDTGELFF
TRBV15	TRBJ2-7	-	CATSRDEGGEQYF
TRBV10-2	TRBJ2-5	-	CASSEGLASRKTQYF
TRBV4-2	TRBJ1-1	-	CASSHTGGRNTEAFF
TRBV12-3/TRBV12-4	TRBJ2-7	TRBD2	CASTPGWRERAYEQYF
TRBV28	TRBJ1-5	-	CASSFLGASNQPQHF
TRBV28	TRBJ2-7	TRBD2	CASSFRLTGGPREQYF
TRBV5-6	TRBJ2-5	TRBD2	CASSPRTSGGPRETQYF
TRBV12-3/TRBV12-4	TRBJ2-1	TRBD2	CASSLSSGGADLKFF
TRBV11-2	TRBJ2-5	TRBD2	CASSTGLAGGQETQYF
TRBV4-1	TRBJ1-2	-	CASSQGALGGYTF
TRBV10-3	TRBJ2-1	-	CAISESPQHGEQFF
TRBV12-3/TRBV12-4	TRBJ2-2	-	CASSVRASGELFF
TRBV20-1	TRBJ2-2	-	CSARPYILTGELFF
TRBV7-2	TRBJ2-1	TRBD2	CASSRTGTSGSYEQFF
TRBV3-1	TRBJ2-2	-	CASSQGGTINTGELFF
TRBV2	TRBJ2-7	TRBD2	CASSGLATYEQYF
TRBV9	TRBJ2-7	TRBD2	CASSGTSGYYEQYF
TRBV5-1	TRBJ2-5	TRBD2	CASSLGTSDVETQYF